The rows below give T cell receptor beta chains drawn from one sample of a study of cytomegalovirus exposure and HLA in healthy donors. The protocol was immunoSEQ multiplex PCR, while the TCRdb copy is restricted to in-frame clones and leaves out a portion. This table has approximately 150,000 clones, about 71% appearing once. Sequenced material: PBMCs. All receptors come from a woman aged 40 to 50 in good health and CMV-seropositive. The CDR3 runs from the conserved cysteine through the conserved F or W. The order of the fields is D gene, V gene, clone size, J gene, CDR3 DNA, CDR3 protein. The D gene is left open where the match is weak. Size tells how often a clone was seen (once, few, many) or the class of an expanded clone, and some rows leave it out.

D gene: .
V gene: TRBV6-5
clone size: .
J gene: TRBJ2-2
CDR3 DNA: TGTGCCAGCAGTACCCGGGGGAACACCGGGGAGCTGTTTTTT
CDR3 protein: CASSTRGNTGELFF

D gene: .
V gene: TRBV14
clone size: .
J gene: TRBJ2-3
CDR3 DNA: TGTGCCAGCAGCCAAGATTTAAGCCAAGATACGCAGTATTTT
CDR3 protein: CASSQDLSQDTQYF

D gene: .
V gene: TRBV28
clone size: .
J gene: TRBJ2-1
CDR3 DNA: TGTGCCACCCAGGTCTCCTACAATGAGCAGTTCTTC
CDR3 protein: CATQVSYNEQFF

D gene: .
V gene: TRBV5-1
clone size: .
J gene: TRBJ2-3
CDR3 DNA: TGCGCCAGCAGCTTCGACTCCTACCCAGATACGCAGTATTTT
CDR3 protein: CASSFDSYPDTQYF

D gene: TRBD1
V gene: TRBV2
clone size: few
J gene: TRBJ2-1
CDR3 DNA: TGTGCCAGCAGTGAAGGGTACGGGACAGGGGACAATGAGCAGTTCTTC
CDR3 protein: CASSEGYGTGDNEQFF

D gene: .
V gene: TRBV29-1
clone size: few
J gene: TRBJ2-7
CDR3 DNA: TGCAGCGTTGAGATCGGGTTGAGCTCCTACGAGCAGTACTTC
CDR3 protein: CSVEIGLSSYEQYF

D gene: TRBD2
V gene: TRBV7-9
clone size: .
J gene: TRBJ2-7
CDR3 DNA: TGTGCCAGCAGCTCGGGGACTAGCGGGACACCGCGCATCTACGAGCAGTACTTC
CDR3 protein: CASSSGTSGTPRIYEQYF

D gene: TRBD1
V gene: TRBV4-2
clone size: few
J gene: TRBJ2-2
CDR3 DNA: TGTGCCAGCAGCCAAGGTTACAGGGGAAGGACCGGGGAGCTGTTTTTT
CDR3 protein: CASSQGYRGRTGELFF

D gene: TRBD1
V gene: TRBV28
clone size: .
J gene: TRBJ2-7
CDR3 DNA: TGTGCCAGCAGTACACGGGACAGGTCATACTACGAGCAGTACTTC
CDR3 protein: CASSTRDRSYYEQYF

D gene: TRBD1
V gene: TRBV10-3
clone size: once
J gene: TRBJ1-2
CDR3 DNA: TGTGCCATCAGTGCCAACAGGGGGCAACGGGATGGCTACACCTTC
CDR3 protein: CAISANRGQRDGYTF

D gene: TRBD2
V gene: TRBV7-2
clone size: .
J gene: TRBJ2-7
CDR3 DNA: TGTGCCAGCAGCTTAGATGGACTAGCCCACGAGCAGTACTTC
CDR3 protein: CASSLDGLAHEQYF

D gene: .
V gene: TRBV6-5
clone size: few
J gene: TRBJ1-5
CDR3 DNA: TGTGCCAGCAGGGCGGGACGGTTAAGCAATCAGCCCCAGCATTTT
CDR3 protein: CASRAGRLSNQPQHF

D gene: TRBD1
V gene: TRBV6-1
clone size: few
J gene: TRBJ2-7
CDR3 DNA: TGTGCCGGTACCAGGGGGACAGGGGGTCAAGAGCAGTACTTC
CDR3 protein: CAGTRGTGGQEQYF

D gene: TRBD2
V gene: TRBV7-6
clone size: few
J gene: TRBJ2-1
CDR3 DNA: TGTGCCAGCAGCTTCGCGGGAGGGCCGTCGGATGAGCAGTTCTTC
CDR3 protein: CASSFAGGPSDEQFF

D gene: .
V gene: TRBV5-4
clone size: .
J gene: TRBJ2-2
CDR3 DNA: TGTGCCAGCAGCTCCGGGACAACGAACACCGGGGAGCTGTTTTTT
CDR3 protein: CASSSGTTNTGELFF

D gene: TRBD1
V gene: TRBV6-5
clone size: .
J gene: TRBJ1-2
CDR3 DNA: TGTGCCAGCAGGCCCGGGACAGGGGGGTACTATGGCTACACCTTC
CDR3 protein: CASRPGTGGYYGYTF

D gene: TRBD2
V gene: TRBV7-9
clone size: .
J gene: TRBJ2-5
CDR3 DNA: TGTGCCAGCAGCTTCCCTGGGGAGGGCCAGAAGGAGACCCAGTACTTC
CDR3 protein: CASSFPGEGQKETQYF

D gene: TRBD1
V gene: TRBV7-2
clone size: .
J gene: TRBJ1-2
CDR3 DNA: TGTGCCAGCAGCTTAACGGCTTCAGGGGGCACGGGTGGCTACACCTTC
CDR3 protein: CASSLTASGGTGGYTF

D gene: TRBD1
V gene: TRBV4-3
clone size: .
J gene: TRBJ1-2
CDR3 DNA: TGCGCCAGCCTCCCGGGACAGGGGGCGACTCAGGGCTACACCTTC
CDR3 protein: CASLPGQGATQGYTF

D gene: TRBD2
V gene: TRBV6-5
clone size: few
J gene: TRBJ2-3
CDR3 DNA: TGTGCCAGCAGTTACGCTAGCGGGGTGTCAGATACGCAGTATTTT
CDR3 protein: CASSYASGVSDTQYF

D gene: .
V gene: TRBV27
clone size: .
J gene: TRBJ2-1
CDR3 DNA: TGTGCCAGCAGTTCTTACGGGAGCTCCTACAATGAGCAGTTCTTC
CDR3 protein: CASSSYGSSYNEQFF

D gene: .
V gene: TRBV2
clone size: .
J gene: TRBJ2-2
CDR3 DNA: TGTGCCAGCAGTGAAAGAAGGGGAAACACCGGGGAGCTGTTTTTT
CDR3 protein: CASSERRGNTGELFF

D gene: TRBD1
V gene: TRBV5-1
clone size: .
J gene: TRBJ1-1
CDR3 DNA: TGCGCCAGCAGCTTGGAGAGACAGGGATGGGACACTGAAGCTTTCTTT
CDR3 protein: CASSLERQGWDTEAFF

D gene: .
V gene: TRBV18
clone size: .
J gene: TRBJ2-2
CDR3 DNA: TGTGCCAGCTCACCACGGGCTGGGGCAGCAGCCGGGGAGCTGTTTTTT
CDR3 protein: CASSPRAGAAAGELFF

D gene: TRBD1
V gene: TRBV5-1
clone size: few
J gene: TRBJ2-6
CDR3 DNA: TGCGCCAGCAGCTTGGGCAGGGGGCAAGGTGGGGCCAACGTCCTGCCTTTC
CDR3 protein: CASSLGRGQGGANVLPF

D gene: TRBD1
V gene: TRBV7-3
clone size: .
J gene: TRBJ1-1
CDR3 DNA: TGTGCCAGCAGCTTAGACAGGGGGCGAGGGGCTTTCTTT
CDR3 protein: CASSLDRGRGAFF

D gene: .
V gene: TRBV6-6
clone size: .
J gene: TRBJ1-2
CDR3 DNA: TGTGCCAGCAGTTTGGACAGCCTTGGCTATGGCTACACCTTC
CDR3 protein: CASSLDSLGYGYTF